A selection of T cell receptor beta chains follows, all from one sample in a study of T cell changes during pregnancy in multiple sclerosis. Using immunoSEQ multiplex PCR, the repertoire was profiled, and TCRdb retains in-frame clones only, with some absent. The table records 85,000 to 120,000 clones, less than 95% of them present only once. Sample: peripheral blood, taken after pregnancy. These receptors were collected from a female donor with multiple sclerosis, enrolled in a pregnancy study. CDR3s include the opening cysteine and the closing phenylalanine or tryptophan. Each record gives: V gene, clone size, J gene, D gene, CDR3 protein, CDR3 DNA. D genes are given only for firm matches. For some rows the clone size is stated as once, few or many, or as a class when expanded; others skip it.

>TRBV6-4|-|TRBJ1-1|-
CASRADRKNTEAFF
TGTGCCAGCAGAGCTGACAGAAAGAACACTGAAGCTTTCTTT
>TRBV5-5|-|TRBJ2-3|-
CASSLDRASDTQYF
TGTGCCAGCAGCTTGGATCGCGCATCCGATACGCAGTATTTT
>TRBV9|once|TRBJ2-2|TRBD2
CASSVGLAGQTGELFF
TGTGCCAGCAGCGTCGGACTAGCGGGACAAACCGGGGAGCTGTTTTTT
>TRBV7-9|once|TRBJ2-7|TRBD1
CASSLTGGHSYEQYF
TGTGCCAGCAGCTTAACAGGGGGCCACTCCTACGAGCAGTACTTC
>TRBV15|-|TRBJ1-2|TRBD1
CATSITGEGYGYTF
TGTGCCACCAGCATAACAGGGGAAGGCTATGGCTACACCTTC
>TRBV7-3|-|TRBJ2-2|-
CASSSTGITGELFF
TGTGCCAGCAGCTCCACAGGGATCACCGGGGAGCTGTTTTTT
>TRBV2|-|TRBJ2-1|TRBD2
CASSGPSSGRMNNEQFF
TGTGCCAGCAGTGGACCGTCTAGCGGGAGAATGAACAATGAGCAGTTCTTC
>TRBV5-6|-|TRBJ2-5|TRBD1
CASSIRDRGIKTQYF
TGTGCCAGCAGCATCCGGGACAGGGGTATCAAGACCCAGTACTTC
>TRBV19|-|TRBJ2-2|TRBD2
CASSTGLAGGKTGELFF
TGTGCCAGTAGTACTGGGCTAGCGGGAGGAAAGACCGGGGAGCTGTTTTTT
>TRBV5-5|-|TRBJ2-7|TRBD1
CASSGVAGGQASEQYF
TGTGCCAGCAGCGGTGTAGCAGGGGGTCAAGCTAGCGAGCAGTACTTC
>TRBV20-1|once|TRBJ2-1|-
CSARTSGQFF
TGCAGTGCTAGGACTAGTGGGCAGTTCTTC
>TRBV6-6|-|TRBJ2-2|-
CASSPTGNTGELFF
TGTGCCAGCAGCCCGACTGGAAACACCGGGGAGCTGTTTTTT
>TRBV2|-|TRBJ2-7|-
CAGGISYEQYF
TGTGCCGGGGGGATCTCCTACGAGCAGTACTTC
>TRBV7-9|-|TRBJ1-2|-
CASSPPGFNYGYTF
TGTGCCAGCAGCCCACCAGGGTTTAACTATGGCTACACCTTC
>TRBV10-3|-|TRBJ2-1|-
CAISDRVRGHEQFF
TGTGCCATCAGTGATCGGGTCAGGGGTCATGAGCAGTTCTTC
>TRBV4-2|once|TRBJ1-4|TRBD1
CASGQGFATNEKLFF
TGTGCCAGCGGACAGGGGTTCGCAACTAATGAAAAACTGTTTTTT
>TRBV2|-|TRBJ1-3|-
CASSEARREGGNTIYF
TGTGCCAGCAGTGAAGCGCGCAGGGAGGGTGGAAACACCATATATTTT
>TRBV27|once|TRBJ2-2|TRBD1
CASSLTVLRQGNTGELFF
TGTGCCAGCAGTTTGACTGTTCTACGACAGGGAAACACCGGGGAGCTGTTTTTT
>TRBV19|-|TRBJ2-2|-
CASSLLGGSNTGELFF
TGTGCCAGTAGTTTACTTGGGGGGTCCAACACCGGGGAGCTGTTTTTT
>TRBV4-2|-|TRBJ2-1|TRBD2
CASSQELAGYNEQFF
TGTGCCAGCAGCCAAGAACTAGCGGGCTACAATGAGCAGTTCTTC
>TRBV5-6|-|TRBJ2-5|TRBD2
CASSLEVAGEQETQYF
TGTGCCAGCAGCTTGGAGGTAGCGGGGGAGCAAGAGACCCAGTACTTC
>TRBV19|-|TRBJ1-5|-
CASSIDVGNSQPQHF
TGTGCCAGTAGTATAGATGTCGGCAACAGCCAGCCCCAGCATTTT
>TRBV6-4|-|TRBJ1-6|TRBD1
CASSDWDRALLPLHF
TGTGCCAGCAGTGATTGGGACAGGGCCCTTCTTCCCCTCCACTTT
>TRBV27|-|TRBJ2-2|-
CASSWRVTGELFF
TGTGCCAGCAGTTGGAGGGTCACCGGGGAGCTGTTTTTT
>TRBV15|-|TRBJ2-1|-
CATRGLPYNEQFF
TGTGCCACCAGAGGACTACCCTACAATGAGCAGTTCTTC
>TRBV27|-|TRBJ2-2|TRBD1
CASSPPSQGAPANTGELFF
TGTGCCAGCAGTCCCCCTTCTCAGGGGGCGCCAGCGAACACCGGGGAGCTGTTTTTT
>TRBV6-1|-|TRBJ1-5|TRBD1
CASSVQGNQPQHF
TGTGCCAGCAGTGTACAGGGGAATCAGCCCCAGCATTTT
>TRBV19|-|TRBJ1-2|-
CASSLTGSRANYGYTF
TGTGCCAGTAGTCTAACAGGGAGTCGGGCTAACTATGGCTACACCTTC
>TRBV27|-|TRBJ1-5|-
CASSLAGADQPQHF
TGTGCCAGCAGTTTGGCAGGGGCGGATCAGCCCCAGCATTTT
>TRBV4-1|-|TRBJ1-4|TRBD1
CASSQGQGTATNEKLFF
TGCGCCAGCAGCCAAGGACAGGGGACGGCAACTAATGAAAAACTGTTTTTT
>TRBV19|-|TRBJ1-1|-
CASQPTGLNTEAFF
TGTGCCTCCCAGCCGACAGGATTGAACACTGAAGCTTTCTTT
>TRBV5-1|-|TRBJ2-2|-
CASSFGGGDTGELFF
TGCGCCAGCAGCTTTGGAGGGGGCGACACCGGGGAGCTGTTTTTT
>TRBV5-4|-|TRBJ1-2|-
CASSRHILIYGYTF
TGTGCCAGCAGCCGACATATTCTCATCTATGGCTACACCTTC
>TRBV13|few|TRBJ1-1|TRBD1
CASSKRQGNTEAFF
TGTGCCAGCAGCAAACGACAGGGAAACACTGAAGCTTTCTTT
>TRBV7-8|-|TRBJ2-5|-
CASSLALAVQETQYF
TGTGCCAGCAGCTTAGCCCTGGCGGTCCAAGAGACCCAGTACTTC
>TRBV27|-|TRBJ2-7|-
CASSLRRGGYEQYF
TGTGCCAGCAGTTTGAGACGAGGAGGGTACGAGCAGTACTTC
>TRBV28|-|TRBJ2-7|-
CASSRTNSVLREQYF
TGTGCCAGCAGCCGAACAAATAGCGTTCTGAGGGAGCAGTACTTC
>TRBV10-3|-|TRBJ2-1|TRBD2
CAISGTSGSSYNEQFF
TGTGCCATCAGTGGGACTAGCGGAAGCTCCTACAATGAGCAGTTCTTC
>TRBV19|-|TRBJ1-5|TRBD1
CASSIRGGTGLGQPQHF
TGTGCCAGTAGTATTCGAGGGGGGACAGGCCTGGGGCAGCCCCAGCATTTT
>TRBV7-8|-|TRBJ2-3|-
CASSRGIGTDTQYF
TGTGCCAGCAGCCGGGGGATCGGGACAGATACGCAGTATTTT
>TRBV6-5|-|TRBJ1-4|-
CASSYDRTNEKLFF
TGTGCCAGCAGTTACGACAGAACTAATGAAAAACTGTTTTTT
>TRBV6-1|-|TRBJ2-5|-
CASSEASLARETQYF
TGTGCCAGCAGTGAAGCCTCTTTAGCACGCGAGACCCAGTACTTC
>TRBV14|-|TRBJ2-7|TRBD2
CASSQDRAGGTYEQYF
TGTGCCAGCAGCCAAGATCGAGCGGGAGGAACCTACGAGCAGTACTTC
>TRBV9|few|TRBJ1-1|TRBD1
CASSLGQDNTEAFF
TGTGCCAGCAGCCTCGGACAGGACAACACTGAAGCTTTCTTT
>TRBV4-1|-|TRBJ1-4|TRBD1
CASSQVGGTGGEKLFF
TGCGCCAGCAGCCAAGTAGGGGGGACAGGGGGTGAAAAACTGTTTTTT
>TRBV5-4|-|TRBJ1-6|TRBD1
CASSGTGRNNSPLHF
TGTGCCAGCAGCGGGACAGGGAGAAATAATTCACCCCTCCACTTT
>TRBV5-6|-|TRBJ1-1|-
CASSLDQGRTEAFF
TGTGCCAGCAGCTTGGACCAGGGTAGGACTGAAGCTTTCTTT
>TRBV19|-|TRBJ1-2|-
CASSSDSISNYGYTF
TGTGCCAGTAGTTCCGACAGTATATCTAACTATGGCTACACCTTC
>TRBV15|-|TRBJ2-1|-
CATSRISRDYNEQFF
TGTGCCACCAGCAGAATCTCCCGGGACTACAATGAGCAGTTCTTC
>TRBV2|-|TRBJ2-5|-
CASSEWRPQATQYF
TGTGCCAGCAGCGAGTGGAGGCCCCAAGCGACCCAGTACTTC
>TRBV19|-|TRBJ2-1|-
CASSILAGQGKREQFF
TGTGCCAGTAGTATACTAGCGGGACAGGGGAAGCGTGAGCAGTTCTTC
>TRBV6-6|-|TRBJ1-3|TRBD1
CASTHRGLAGNTIYF
TGTGCCAGCACCCACAGGGGGCTGGCGGGAAACACCATATATTTT
>TRBV29-1|-|TRBJ1-1|-
CSAKQEYTEAFF
TGCAGTGCCAAACAGGAGTACACTGAAGCTTTCTTT
>TRBV5-1|-|TRBJ2-2|TRBD2
CASSLLAGVNTGELFF
TGCGCCAGCAGCTTGTTAGCGGGAGTGAACACCGGGGAGCTGTTTTTT
>TRBV2|-|TRBJ1-2|TRBD1
CASSLRSTGYGYTF
TGTGCCAGCAGTTTACGTTCGACAGGGTATGGCTACACCTTC
>TRBV30|-|TRBJ1-3|-
CAWSRRLGSSGNTIYF
TGTGCCTGGAGTCGACGGCTCGGGTCCTCCGGAAACACCATATATTTT